This T cell receptor beta chain was sequenced in a study of blood T cells in healthy people across ages. Study-level results: Not knowing donor CMV status may have confounded expanded clonotype changes. Diversity estimates from one million T cells were considered underestimates. Naive CD4+ cells and diversity were both higher in long-lived donors than in aged donors.

Primers used in a second PCR of roughly 6 to 11 cycles were a sample-barcoded 5' primer and a J-beta primer mix. MiXCR was run by TCRdb on the 5' RACE reads, yielding one entry per CDR3 protein. The table includes some 790,000 distinct CDR3 sequences, 25% to 30% detected once. This clonotype was detected a few times. No antigen is known for it. The CDR3 runs to 15 residues. The junction had 5 bases not matched to a gene; V was cut back by 4 bases and J by 0 bases. Every sample yielded at least 6 million isolated PBMCs. The TCR was taken from a woman of 80 years or more in good health. The sample taken for sequencing was blood. The V call is TRBV12-3 or TRBV12-4, the J call TRBJ1-1; the match to TRBD1 covers 7 bases. The CDR3 sequence is CASSSGGTVNTEAFF. Here the CDR3 DNA reads TGTGCCAGCAGTTCCGGCGGGACAGTGAACACTGAAGCTTTCTTT.